Listed below are T cell receptor beta chains from one sample, sequenced in a study of blood T cell repertoires in COVID-19. Clones were sequenced by immunoSEQ multiplex PCR, and TCRdb holds only the in-frame ones, with some missing. The sample holds 390,000 or so clones, just over 85% seen once. Sequences were obtained from peripheral blood. These receptors were collected from a woman aged 25 to 39 with active or convalescent COVID-19. Each CDR3 is given with its conserved first and last residue. D genes are given only for firm matches. Only part of the rows carry a size: once, few, many, or a class if the clone is expanded.

size,J,V,D,CDR3,DNA
once,TRBJ1-1,TRBV7-9,TRBD1,CASSITGGPDMNTEAFF,TGTGCCAGCAGCATTACAGGGGGCCCAGATATGAACACTGAAGCTTTCTTT
NA,TRBJ1-4,TRBV27,NA,CASSLTGWWGEKLFF,TGTGCCAGCAGTTTAACGGGGTGGTGGGGTGAAAAACTGTTTTTT
NA,TRBJ1-2,TRBV19,TRBD1,CASSTTGPRGYGYTF,TGTGCCAGTAGTACGACAGGGCCCAGGGGCTATGGCTACACCTTC
NA,TRBJ1-2,TRBV2,NA,CASKGEGVGYGYTF,TGTGCCAGCAAGGGGGAGGGGGTAGGCTATGGCTACACCTTC
NA,TRBJ2-1,TRBV6-1,TRBD1,CASSDPPGGYDEQFF,TGTGCCAGCAGTGATCCACCAGGGGGATACGATGAGCAGTTCTTC
NA,TRBJ2-1,TRBV5-1,TRBD2,CASSSSGGYNEQFF,TGCGCCAGCAGCTCTAGCGGGGGCTACAATGAGCAGTTCTTC
NA,TRBJ1-5,TRBV3-1/TRBV3-2,NA,CASSQDHYQPQHF,TGTGCCAGCAGCCAAGATCATTATCAGCCCCAGCATTTT
NA,TRBJ2-7,TRBV3-1/TRBV3-2,NA,CASSQVRTAEQYF,TGTGCCAGCAGCCAAGTAAGGACAGCCGAGCAGTACTTC
once,TRBJ2-3,TRBV6-6,NA,CASSQAPGMRTDTQYF,TGTGCCAGCAGCCAAGCCCCAGGGATGAGGACAGATACGCAGTATTTT
NA,TRBJ1-2,TRBV30,NA,CAWTEGGYGYTF,TGTGCCTGGACGGAGGGGGGGTATGGCTACACCTTC
NA,TRBJ2-3,TRBV27,TRBD2,CASSPSGGLGDTQYF,TGTGCCAGCAGTCCTTCGGGAGGTCTAGGAGATACGCAGTATTTT
NA,TRBJ2-1,TRBV5-1,TRBD1,CASSQGQGTEQFF,TGCGCCAGCAGCCAGGGACAGGGAACTGAGCAGTTCTTC
NA,TRBJ1-4,TRBV5-4,NA,CASSSTGATNEKLFF,TGTGCCAGCAGCTCTACAGGAGCAACTAATGAAAAACTGTTTTTT
NA,TRBJ1-4,TRBV3-1/TRBV3-2,NA,CASSQDFTTNEKLFF,TGTGCCAGCAGCCAAGATTTTACAACTAATGAAAAACTGTTTTTT
NA,TRBJ2-5,TRBV5-1,NA,CASSPPGVTQYF,TGCGCCAGCAGCCCCCCAGGTGTGACCCAGTACTTC
NA,TRBJ2-5,TRBV28,TRBD1,CASSPRDRGELETQYF,TGTGCCAGCAGTCCTAGGGACAGGGGGGAACTAGAGACCCAGTACTTC
once,TRBJ1-3,TRBV11-2,NA,CASRSVGGGNTIYF,TGTGCCAGCAGATCGGTGGGGGGTGGAAACACCATATATTTT
NA,TRBJ1-3,TRBV6-5,NA,CASSRGPNSGNTIYF,TGTGCCAGCAGCAGGGGACCGAACTCTGGAAACACCATATATTTT
NA,TRBJ2-7,TRBV10-3,NA,CATNRDTSYEQYF,TGTGCCACCAACCGGGACACATCCTACGAGCAGTACTTC
once,TRBJ2-1,TRBV6-4,TRBD1,CASSGQGHYNEQFF,TGTGCCAGCAGCGGACAGGGGCATTACAATGAGCAGTTCTTC
NA,TRBJ1-2,TRBV14,NA,CASSQTSGPSNYGYTF,TGTGCCAGCAGCCAAACGAGCGGACCATCTAACTATGGCTACACCTTC
NA,TRBJ2-1,TRBV2,NA,CASSFGGPRSNEQFF,TGTGCCAGCAGTTTCGGGGGGCCGAGGTCCAATGAGCAGTTCTTC
few,TRBJ1-3,TRBV28,NA,CASSQQARSGNTIYF,TGTGCCAGCAGCCAACAGGCCCGCTCTGGAAACACCATATATTTT
NA,TRBJ2-7,TRBV10-1,TRBD1,CASSEFPTGVDEQYF,TGCGCCAGCAGTGAGTTCCCGACAGGGGTGGACGAGCAGTACTTC
NA,TRBJ2-1,TRBV20-1,NA,CSAVRSTEQFF,TGCAGTGCCGTGAGGAGCACTGAGCAGTTCTTC
NA,TRBJ1-1,TRBV19,NA,CASSISFGRAYEAFF,TGTGCCAGTAGTATATCCTTTGGCAGGGCTTATGAAGCTTTCTTT
NA,TRBJ2-7,TRBV5-4,TRBD2,CASRQGLAGYEQYF,TGTGCCAGCAGACAGGGACTAGCGGGCTACGAGCAGTACTTC
NA,TRBJ2-5,TRBV7-2,TRBD2,CASSLFPPGLAGGETQYF,TGTGCCAGCAGCTTATTCCCCCCGGGACTAGCGGGAGGGGAGACCCAGTACTTC
NA,TRBJ2-5,TRBV19,TRBD2,CASSNSLAGATYQETQYF,TGTGCCAGTAGTAATTCACTAGCGGGGGCAACGTACCAAGAGACCCAGTACTTC
NA,TRBJ2-1,TRBV4-2,TRBD2,CASSQLLGTSGGEHNEQFF,TGTGCCAGCAGCCAATTACTAGGGACTAGCGGGGGGGAACACAATGAGCAGTTCTTC
few,TRBJ1-1,TRBV14,NA,CASSLELRTEAFF,TGTGCCAGCAGCCTCGAGTTAAGAACTGAAGCTTTCTTT
NA,TRBJ1-1,TRBV7-8,NA,CASSPLRGASTEAFF,TGTGCCAGCAGCCCCCTTCGGGGAGCGAGCACTGAAGCTTTCTTT
few,TRBJ1-2,TRBV5-1,TRBD1,CASSPGQGYGYTF,TGCGCCAGCAGCCCGGGACAGGGGTATGGCTACACCTTC